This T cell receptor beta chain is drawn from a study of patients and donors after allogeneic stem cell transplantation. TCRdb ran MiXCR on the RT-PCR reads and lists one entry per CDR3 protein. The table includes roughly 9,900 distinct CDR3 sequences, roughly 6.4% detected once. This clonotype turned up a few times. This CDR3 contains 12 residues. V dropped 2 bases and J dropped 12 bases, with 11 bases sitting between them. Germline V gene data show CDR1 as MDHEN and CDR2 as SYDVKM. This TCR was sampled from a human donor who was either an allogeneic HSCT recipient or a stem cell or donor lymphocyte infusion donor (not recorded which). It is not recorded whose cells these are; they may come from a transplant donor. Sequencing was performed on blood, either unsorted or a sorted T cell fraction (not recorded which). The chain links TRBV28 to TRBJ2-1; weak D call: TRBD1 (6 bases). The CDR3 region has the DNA TGTGCCAGCAGTTTAGGGACCAGGGGGCAGTTCTTC. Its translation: CASSLGTRGQFF.